The present entry profiles one T cell receptor (beta chain) with its context. Its specific antigen is unknown. Per-nucleotide qualities are absent, and no much larger clonotype sits a single base away. This entry is derived from a study of esophageal squamous cell carcinoma under preoperative chemotherapy (dated by TCRdb to the late 2010s). In the study overall: Both tumor-infiltrating lymphocytes and peripheral blood T cells had their TCR repertoires profiled in the study. The effects of paclitaxel-nedaplatin chemotherapy on T-cell receptor repertoires in patients with esophageal squamous cell carcinoma were assessed. Five or six patients with primary esophageal squamous cell carcinoma made up the cohort. Repertoires were compared between samples taken before and after paclitaxel-nedaplatin therapy.

There are 15 amino acids in the CDR3, from cysteine to phenylalanine inclusive. The CDR3 DNA has 45 bases and is translated from base 1. The germline V gene sets CDR1 to SGHVS and CDR2 to FNYEAQ. Deletion took 4 bases off V and 10 bases off J, with a span of 20 bases between the germline ends. Library preparation used PCR. Sequencing instrument: HiSeq X Ten. TCR repertoires were characterized by high-throughput sequencing. TCRdb took the public reads, trimmed them with fastp at Q25, ran MiXCR for clone calling and kept in-frame beta chains. Rows merge per CDR3 protein into single entries with the most common DNA and genes. Present in this sample are about 16,000 distinct CDR3 sequences, 40% to 50% of which were seen just once. Around 29% of the sample is held by the ten biggest clonotypes. Sample time point, as interpreted from the label and publication: before preoperative PTX-NDP chemotherapy. Before surgery, patients were given paclitaxel-nedaplatin as preoperative chemotherapy.

What the work shows at the level of the full study, not this receptor alone: Immediate and substantial changes in clonotype frequency were induced by paclitaxel-nedaplatin therapy, and contraction rather than amplification was more likely to be observed among abundant clones. Post-treatment tumor-infiltrating lymphocytes appeared to be derived in part from peripheral T cells migrating into the tumor, rather than solely from local clonal changes. A small cohort was used, with only five patients with esophageal squamous cell carcinoma being analyzed. After chemotherapy, peripheral T cells showed a significant rise in TCR diversity, whereas tumor-infiltrating lymphocytes did not.

This receptor chain uses TRBV7-6 and TRBJ2-1; the D gene cannot be resolved reliably. This sequence was found in a human donor with esophageal squamous cell carcinoma. The donor label of this sample is uncertain. The sample was acquired from a patient given preoperative chemotherapy. The DNA sequence is as follows: TGTGCCAGCAGCTCACAGCAGGTGACCTCCTACGAGCAGTTCTTC. Its protein is CASSSQQVTSYEQFF.